This T cell receptor beta chain was captured by sequencing in a study of T cell responses to AZD1222 COVID-19 vaccine. This CDR3 is built from 13 residues. CDR1 is GTSNPN, CDR2 SVGIG, per germline (reference sequence). V was clipped by 6 bases and J by 5 bases; unmatched bases: 5. This clone has only one observation. The antigen remains undetermined. Broader study findings: Just a handful of people given AZD1222 tested seropositive at baseline. Clonal diversity may have been underestimated, and the donors were mostly white British, with more females than males. Reportedly, nearly half the spike-specific TCRs target unmutated variant regions.

Some clones are missing from TCRdb's copy, which holds only in-frame ones; the method was immunoSEQ multiplex PCR. The repertoire holds fewer than 35,000 clones, with about nine tenths as singletons. The clonotype was recovered from an adult in good health. Sequenced material: peripheral blood, taken on day 0 of AZD1222 vaccination. The V and J genes are TRBV30 and TRBJ2-7; 12 bases fit TRBD1. The DNA for the CDR3 is TGTGCCTGTGCCGGGACAGGGGGCGACGAGCAGTACTTC. Translated: CACAGTGGDEQYF.